This T cell receptor beta chain appears in the sequencing data of a study of shared clonotypes between healthy human individuals. The germline gives CDR1 MDHEN, CDR2 SYDVKM. Trimming took 4 bases from V and 5 from J; bases not matched to a gene: 7. This CDR3 spans 15 amino acids. To note about this clone: The antigen is unknown.

Findings of the study overall: Sequencing depth was expected to influence donor clonotype sharing.

Using approximately 200 ng DNA, 32,000 or so T cell genomes, the sorted-subset replicate PCRs were run. Data came from immunoSEQ multiplex PCR; TCRdb stores just in-frame clones and leaves some out. The top ten hold roughly 0.36% of the sample, which has 2 million to 2.5 million clones, 90% to 95% seen once. Sample: naive CD4+ T cells from PBMCs. Stated subset: CD45RA+ positively selected. The rearrangement uses TRBV28 and TRBJ1-4; 7 nucleotides agree with TRBD1. This receptor was obtained from a man younger than 35 in good health. Some clones in this sample may be carry-over from other donors' samples. The CDR3 region is CASSSLDRFNEKLFF. The DNA for the CDR3 is TGTGCCAGCAGTTCCCTGGACAGGTTCAATGAAAAACTGTTTTTT.